This T cell receptor beta chain was found in a study of OX40 agonist ivuxolimab in advanced cancers. Study summary: The dose of intravenous ivuxolimab that patients received every 2 weeks ranged from 0.01 to 10 mg/kg. Anti-PD-1, anti-PD-L1 or anti-CTLA-4 therapy given earlier was allowed, and approximately 40% had some.

The method was immunoSEQ multiplex PCR; TCRdb's version includes in-frame clones alone and lacks a portion of them. The repertoire holds tens of thousands of clones, with approximately 90% as singletons. Germline lookup yields CDR1 SGHDT and CDR2 YYEEEE. J gave up 3 bases and V 7 bases, and 4 bases lay outside the gene matches. The CDR3 sequence is 13 residues long. The chain recombines TRBV5-6 with TRBJ2-7; the match to TRBD1 covers 10 bases. The receptor was isolated from an adult with an advanced solid tumor such as melanoma, head and neck, liver or kidney cancer. This material consisted of CD4+ or CD8+ T cells sorted from blood, taken in a trial of the OX40 agonist ivuxolimab. CDR3 loop: CASCRDRGYEQYF. CDR3 nucleotides: TGTGCCAGCTGCCGGGACAGGGGCTACGAGCAGTACTTC.